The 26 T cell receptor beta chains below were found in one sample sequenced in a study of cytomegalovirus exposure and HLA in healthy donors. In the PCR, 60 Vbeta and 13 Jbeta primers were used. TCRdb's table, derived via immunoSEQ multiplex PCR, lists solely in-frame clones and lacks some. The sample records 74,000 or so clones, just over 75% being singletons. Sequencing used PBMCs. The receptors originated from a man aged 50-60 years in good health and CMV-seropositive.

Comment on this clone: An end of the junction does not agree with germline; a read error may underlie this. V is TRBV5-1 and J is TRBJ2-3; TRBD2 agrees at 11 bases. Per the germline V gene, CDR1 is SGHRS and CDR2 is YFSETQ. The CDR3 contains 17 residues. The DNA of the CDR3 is TGCGCCAGCAGCTCTAAACTGACTAGCGGGGACACAGATACGCGGTATTTT. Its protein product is CASSSKLTSGDTDTRYF.

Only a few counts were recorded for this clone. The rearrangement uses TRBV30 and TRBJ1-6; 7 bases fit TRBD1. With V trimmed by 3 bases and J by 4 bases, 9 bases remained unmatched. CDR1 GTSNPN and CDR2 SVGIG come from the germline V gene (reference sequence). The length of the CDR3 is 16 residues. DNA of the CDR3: TGTGCCTGGAGAAACAGGGGCGTCGGATATAATTCACCCCTCCACTTT. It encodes CAWRNRGVGYNSPLHF.

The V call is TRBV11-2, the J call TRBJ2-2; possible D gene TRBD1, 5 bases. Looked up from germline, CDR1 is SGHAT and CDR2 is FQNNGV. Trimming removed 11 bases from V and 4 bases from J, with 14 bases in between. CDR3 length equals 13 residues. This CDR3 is CASRAGITGELFF. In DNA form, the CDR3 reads TGTGCCTCCAGGGCAGGGATCACCGGGGAGCTGTTTTTT.

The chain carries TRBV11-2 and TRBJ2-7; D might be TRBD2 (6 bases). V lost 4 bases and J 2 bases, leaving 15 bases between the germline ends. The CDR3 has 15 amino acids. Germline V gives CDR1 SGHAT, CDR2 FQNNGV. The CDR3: CASSSQAGATYEQYF. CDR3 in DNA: TGTGCCAGCAGCTCGCAAGCGGGTGCTACCTACGAGCAGTACTTC.

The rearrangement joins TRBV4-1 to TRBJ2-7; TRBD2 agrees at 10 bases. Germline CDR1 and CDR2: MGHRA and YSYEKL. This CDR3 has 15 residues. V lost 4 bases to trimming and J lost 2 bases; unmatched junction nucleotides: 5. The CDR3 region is CASSLSTSGAYEQYF. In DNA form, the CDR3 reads TGCGCCAGCAGCCTCTCAACTAGCGGGGCCTACGAGCAGTACTTC.

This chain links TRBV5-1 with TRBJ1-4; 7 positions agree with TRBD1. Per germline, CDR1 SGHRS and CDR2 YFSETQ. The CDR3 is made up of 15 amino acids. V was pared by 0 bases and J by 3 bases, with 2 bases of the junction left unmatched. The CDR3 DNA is TGCGCCAGCAGCTTGGAGGGGGCTCCTAATGAAAAACTGTTTTTT. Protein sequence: CASSLEGAPNEKLFF. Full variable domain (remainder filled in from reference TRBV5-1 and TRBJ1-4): KAGVTQTPRYLIKTRGQQVTLSCSPISGHRSVSWYQQTPGQGLQFLFEYFSETQRNKGNFPGRFSGRQFSNSRSEMNVSTLELGDSALYLCASSLEGAPNEKLFFGSGTQLSVL.

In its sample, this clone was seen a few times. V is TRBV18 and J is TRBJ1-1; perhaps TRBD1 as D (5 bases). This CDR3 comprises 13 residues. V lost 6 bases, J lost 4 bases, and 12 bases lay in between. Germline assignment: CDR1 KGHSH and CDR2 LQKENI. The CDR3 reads CASSANGATEAFF. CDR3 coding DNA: TGTGCCAGCTCGGCAAATGGGGCCACTGAAGCTTTCTTT.

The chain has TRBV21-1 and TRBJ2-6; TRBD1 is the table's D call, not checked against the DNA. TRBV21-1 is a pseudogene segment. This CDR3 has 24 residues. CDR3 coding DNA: TGTGCCAGCAGCAAAAGTCTCACATCATACTTTGACAGGGGTCATCGCTCTGGGGCCAACGGCCTGACTTTC. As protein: CASSKSLTSYFDRGHRSGANGLTF.

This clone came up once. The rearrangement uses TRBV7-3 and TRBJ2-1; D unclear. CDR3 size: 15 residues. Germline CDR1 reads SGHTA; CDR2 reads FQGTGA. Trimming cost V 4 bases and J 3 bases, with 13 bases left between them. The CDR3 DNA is TGTGCCAGCAGCTCAATCGGAGTGGGCTACAATGAGCAGTTCTTC. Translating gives CASSSIGVGYNEQFF.

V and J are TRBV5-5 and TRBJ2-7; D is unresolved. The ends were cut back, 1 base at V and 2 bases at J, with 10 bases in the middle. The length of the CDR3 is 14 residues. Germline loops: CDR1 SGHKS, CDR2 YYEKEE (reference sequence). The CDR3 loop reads CASSLPGTTYEQYF. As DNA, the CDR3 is TGTGCCAGCAGCTTGCCAGGAACCACCTACGAGCAGTACTTC.

CDR3 bases: TGTGCCAGCAGCGCCACGGTAGGGGGCGATGAGCAGTTCTTC. Amino acid sequence: CASSATVGGDEQFF. J is TRBJ2-1 and V is TRBV25-1; TRBD1 matches at 7 bases. CDR1 and CDR2 from the germline V gene are MGHDK and SYGVNS. CDR3 length: 14 residues. The V and J ends lost 6 bases and 8 bases, in that order; junction bases with no gene match: 10.

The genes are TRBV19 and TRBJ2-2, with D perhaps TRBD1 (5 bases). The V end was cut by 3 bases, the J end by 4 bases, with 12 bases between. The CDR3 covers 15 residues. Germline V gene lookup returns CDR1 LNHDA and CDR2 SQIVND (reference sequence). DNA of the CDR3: TGTGCCAGTAGTATCGCCTTAGGGGCCACCGGGGAGCTGTTTTTT. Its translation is CASSIALGATGELFF. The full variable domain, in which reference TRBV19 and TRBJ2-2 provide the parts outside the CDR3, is DGGITQSPKYLFRKEGQNVTLSCEQNLNHDAMYWYRQDPGQGLRLIYYSQIVNDFQKGDIAEGYSVSREKKESFPLTVTSAQKNPTAFYLCASSIALGATGELFFGEGSRLTVL.

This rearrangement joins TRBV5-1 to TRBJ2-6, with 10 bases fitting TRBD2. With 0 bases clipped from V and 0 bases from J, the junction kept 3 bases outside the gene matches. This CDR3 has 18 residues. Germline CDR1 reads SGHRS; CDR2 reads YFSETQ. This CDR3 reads CASSLAGLAISGANVLTF. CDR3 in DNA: TGCGCCAGCAGCTTGGCGGGACTAGCGATCTCTGGGGCCAACGTCCTGACTTTC. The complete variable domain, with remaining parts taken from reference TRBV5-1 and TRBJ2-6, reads KAGVTQTPRYLIKTRGQQVTLSCSPISGHRSVSWYQQTPGQGLQFLFEYFSETQRNKGNFPGRFSGRQFSNSRSEMNVSTLELGDSALYLCASSLAGLAISGANVLTFGAGSRLTVL.

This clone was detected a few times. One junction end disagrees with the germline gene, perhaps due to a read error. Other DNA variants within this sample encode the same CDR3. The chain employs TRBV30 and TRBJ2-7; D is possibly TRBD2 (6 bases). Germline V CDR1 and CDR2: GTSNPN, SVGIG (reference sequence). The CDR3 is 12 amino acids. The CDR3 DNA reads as TGCGCCTGGGATAGCGGAAAATACGAGCAGTACTTC. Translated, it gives CAWDSGKYEQYF.

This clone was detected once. DNA for the CDR3: TGTGCCAGCAGCGGAACCCTCACTAGCGGGACATACAATGAGCAGTTCTTC. Its translation is CASSGTLTSGTYNEQFF. This chain joins TRBV7-3 and TRBJ2-1, with 10 bases that match TRBD2. Germline trimming cut 5 bases from V and 4 bases from J; bases unmatched to any gene: 11. Germline loops: CDR1 SGHTA, CDR2 FQGTGA. The CDR3 has 17 amino acids.

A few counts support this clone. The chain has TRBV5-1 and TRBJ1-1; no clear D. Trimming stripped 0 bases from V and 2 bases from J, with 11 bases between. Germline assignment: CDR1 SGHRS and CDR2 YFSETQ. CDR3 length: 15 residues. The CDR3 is CASSLVGSTNTEAFF. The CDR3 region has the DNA TGCGCCAGCAGCTTGGTGGGCAGCACCAACACTGAAGCTTTCTTT.

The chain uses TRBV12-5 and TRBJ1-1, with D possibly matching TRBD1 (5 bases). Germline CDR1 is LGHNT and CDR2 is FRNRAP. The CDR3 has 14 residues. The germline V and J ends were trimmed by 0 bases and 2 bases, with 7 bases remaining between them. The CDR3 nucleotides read TGTGCTAGTGGTTTGGTACAGGCTAACACTGAAGCTTTCTTT. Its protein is CASGLVQANTEAFF.

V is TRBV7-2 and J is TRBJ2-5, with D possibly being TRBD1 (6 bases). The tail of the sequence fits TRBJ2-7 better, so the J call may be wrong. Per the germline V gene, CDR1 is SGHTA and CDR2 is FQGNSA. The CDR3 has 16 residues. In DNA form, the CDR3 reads TGTGCCAGCAGCCCCTACCCGACAGGCCTCTCCTACGAGCAGTACTTC. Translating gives CASSPYPTGLSYEQYF.

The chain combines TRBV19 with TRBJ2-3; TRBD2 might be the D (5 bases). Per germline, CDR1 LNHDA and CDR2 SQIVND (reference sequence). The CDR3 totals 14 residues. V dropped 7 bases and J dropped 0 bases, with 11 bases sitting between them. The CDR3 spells CASTQAASTDTQYF. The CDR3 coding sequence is TGTGCCAGTACGCAAGCGGCTAGCACAGATACGCAGTATTTT.

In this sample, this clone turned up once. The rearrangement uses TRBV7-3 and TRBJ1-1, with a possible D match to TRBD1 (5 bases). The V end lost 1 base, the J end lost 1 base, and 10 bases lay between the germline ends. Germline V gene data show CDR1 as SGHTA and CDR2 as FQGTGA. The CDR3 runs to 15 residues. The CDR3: CASSLNLGGNTEAFF. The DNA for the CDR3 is TGTGCCAGCAGCTTAAATTTGGGGGGGAACACTGAAGCTTTCTTT.

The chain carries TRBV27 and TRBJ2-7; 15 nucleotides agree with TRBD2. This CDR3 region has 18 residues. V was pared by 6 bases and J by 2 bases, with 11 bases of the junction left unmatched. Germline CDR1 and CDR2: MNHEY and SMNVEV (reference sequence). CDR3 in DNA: TGTGCCAGCAGCCCTAGGGGGGGACTAGCGGGAGGAACCTACGAGCAGTACTTC. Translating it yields CASSPRGGLAGGTYEQYF.

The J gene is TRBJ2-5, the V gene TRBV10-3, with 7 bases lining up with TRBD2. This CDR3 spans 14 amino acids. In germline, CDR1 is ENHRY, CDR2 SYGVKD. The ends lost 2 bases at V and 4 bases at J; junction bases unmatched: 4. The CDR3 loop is CAISEGGDRETQYF. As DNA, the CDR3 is TGTGCCATCAGTGAGGGGGGGGACCGAGAGACCCAGTACTTC.

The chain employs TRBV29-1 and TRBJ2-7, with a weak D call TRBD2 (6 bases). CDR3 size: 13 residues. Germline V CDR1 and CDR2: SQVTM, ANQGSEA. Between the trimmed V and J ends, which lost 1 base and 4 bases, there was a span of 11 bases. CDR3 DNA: TGCAGCGTTGAAGGCGAGGGGACTTACGAGCAGTACTTC. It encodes CSVEGEGTYEQYF.

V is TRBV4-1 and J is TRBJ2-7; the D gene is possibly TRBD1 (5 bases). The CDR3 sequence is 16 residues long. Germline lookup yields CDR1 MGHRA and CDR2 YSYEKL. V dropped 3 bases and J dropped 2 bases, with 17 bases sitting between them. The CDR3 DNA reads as TGCGCCAGCAGCCATACCAGGGTAAGAGGAGCCTACGAGCAGTACTTC. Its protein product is CASSHTRVRGAYEQYF.

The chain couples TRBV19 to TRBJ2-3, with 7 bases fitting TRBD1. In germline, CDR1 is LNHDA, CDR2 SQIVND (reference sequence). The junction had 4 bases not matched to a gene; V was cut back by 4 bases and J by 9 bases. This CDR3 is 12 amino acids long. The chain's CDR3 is CASSREQGTQYF. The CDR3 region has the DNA TGTGCCAGTAGTAGGGAACAGGGGACGCAGTATTTT.

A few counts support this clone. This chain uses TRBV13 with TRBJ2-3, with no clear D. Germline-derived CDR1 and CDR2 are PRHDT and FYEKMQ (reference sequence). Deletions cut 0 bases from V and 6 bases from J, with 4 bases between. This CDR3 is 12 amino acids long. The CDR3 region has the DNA TGTGCCAGCAGCTTAGGCCTCGATACGCAGTATTTT. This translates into CASSLGLDTQYF.